This is a list of T cell receptor beta chains from one sample in a study of blood T cell repertoires in COVID-19. The data were produced by immunoSEQ multiplex PCR, yet TCRdb's version contains in-frame clones alone and is incomplete. The sample includes 270,000 or so clones, about 90% of them seen just once. Source material: peripheral blood. The receptors shown here come from a woman aged 55-75 years with COVID-19, enrolled during active disease. The CDR3 runs from the conserved cysteine through the conserved F or W. Each record gives: clone size, V gene, J gene, D gene, CDR3 DNA, CDR3 protein. The D gene is left open where the match is weak. Part of the rows lack a size; the others show once, few, many or a class for expanded clones.

clone size: .; V gene: TRBV5-1; J gene: TRBJ1-1; D gene: .; CDR3 DNA: TGCGCCAGCAGCTTCGCCAGGGAAGGAGCTTTCTTT; CDR3 protein: CASSFAREGAFF
clone size: .; V gene: TRBV19; J gene: TRBJ1-5; D gene: TRBD1; CDR3 DNA: TGTGCCAGTAAGTGGACAGAGGGACAGGGCTTTTATAGCAATCAGCCCCAGCATTTT; CDR3 protein: CASKWTEGQGFYSNQPQHF
clone size: .; V gene: TRBV4-2; J gene: TRBJ1-2; D gene: .; CDR3 DNA: TGTGCCAGCAGCCAAGACAGGGGCGGCTATGGCTACACCTTC; CDR3 protein: CASSQDRGGYGYTF
clone size: .; V gene: TRBV19; J gene: TRBJ1-5; D gene: TRBD1; CDR3 DNA: TGTGCCAGTAGTATAGGGAGGACAGGGATCCGGTATCAGCCCCAGCATTTT; CDR3 protein: CASSIGRTGIRYQPQHF
clone size: .; V gene: TRBV6-6; J gene: TRBJ1-2; D gene: TRBD1; CDR3 DNA: TGTGCCAGCAGTGGGACAGGGGAATATGGCTACACCTTC; CDR3 protein: CASSGTGEYGYTF
clone size: .; V gene: TRBV25-1; J gene: TRBJ2-3; D gene: TRBD2; CDR3 DNA: TGTGCCACCCAAACTAGCGGGGGTACAGATACGCAGTATTTT; CDR3 protein: CATQTSGGTDTQYF
clone size: .; V gene: TRBV29-1; J gene: TRBJ1-2; D gene: TRBD1; CDR3 DNA: TGCAGCGCCCTGACGGGGACAGGGGTAGAATATGGCTACACCTTC; CDR3 protein: CSALTGTGVEYGYTF
clone size: .; V gene: TRBV5-4; J gene: TRBJ1-3; D gene: .; CDR3 DNA: TGTGCCAGCAGCTTAGCAGGGGCGCGAGGAAACACCATATATTTT; CDR3 protein: CASSLAGARGNTIYF
clone size: .; V gene: TRBV5-4; J gene: TRBJ1-5; D gene: .; CDR3 DNA: TGTGCCAGCAGCTTGTCAGGATCCGGGCCCCAGCATTTT; CDR3 protein: CASSLSGSGPQHF
clone size: few; V gene: TRBV28; J gene: TRBJ1-1; D gene: TRBD1; CDR3 DNA: TGTGCCAGCAGTTTGCCCTCAGGGGGACTGAACACTGAAGCTTTCTTT; CDR3 protein: CASSLPSGGLNTEAFF
clone size: .; V gene: TRBV7-9; J gene: TRBJ1-1; D gene: .; CDR3 DNA: TGTGCCAGCAGCTTAAACGGAGGCCCTGAAGCTTTCTTT; CDR3 protein: CASSLNGGPEAFF
clone size: .; V gene: TRBV6-1; J gene: TRBJ1-5; D gene: .; CDR3 DNA: TGTGCCAGCAGTGTAGCAGGAGTAGACCAGCCCCAGCATTTT; CDR3 protein: CASSVAGVDQPQHF
clone size: once; V gene: TRBV7-9; J gene: TRBJ1-1; D gene: .; CDR3 DNA: TGTGCCAGCACCTCTTCGGGTGGCACTGAAGCTTTCTTT; CDR3 protein: CASTSSGGTEAFF
clone size: .; V gene: TRBV3-1/TRBV3-2; J gene: TRBJ1-6; D gene: .; CDR3 DNA: TGTGCCAGCAGCCAAGACCCTAGGAATTCACCCCTCCACTTT; CDR3 protein: CASSQDPRNSPLHF
clone size: .; V gene: TRBV7-2; J gene: TRBJ1-5; D gene: .; CDR3 DNA: TGTGCCAGCAGCCCACGAACCAGTTCTGCGGGACGGACCAATCAGCCCCAGCATTTT; CDR3 protein: CASSPRTSSAGRTNQPQHF
clone size: .; V gene: TRBV19; J gene: TRBJ1-6; D gene: .; CDR3 DNA: TGTGCCAGTAGTATGGGGCAGCGAAATTCACCCCTCCACTTT; CDR3 protein: CASSMGQRNSPLHF
clone size: .; V gene: TRBV18; J gene: TRBJ1-1; D gene: .; CDR3 DNA: TGTGCCAGCTCACCACCCCGGGAATCTACTGAAGCTTTCTTT; CDR3 protein: CASSPPRESTEAFF
clone size: .; V gene: TRBV5-3; J gene: TRBJ1-4; D gene: .; CDR3 DNA: TGTGCCAGAAGCTGGGGGGTACTTTTTTTT; CDR3 protein: CARSWGVLFF
clone size: .; V gene: TRBV5-6; J gene: TRBJ2-1; D gene: .; CDR3 DNA: TGTGCCAGCAGCTTGGACCTGGCCCCCTACAATGAGCAGTTCTTC; CDR3 protein: CASSLDLAPYNEQFF
clone size: .; V gene: TRBV5-5; J gene: TRBJ2-1; D gene: .; CDR3 DNA: TGTGCCAGCAGCCAGCGCGGGGGCGGCTCCTACAATGAGCAGTTCTTC; CDR3 protein: CASSQRGGGSYNEQFF
clone size: .; V gene: TRBV28; J gene: TRBJ2-1; D gene: TRBD1; CDR3 DNA: TGTGCCAGCAGTCCAGGACAGGCATCCTACAATGAGCAGTTCTTC; CDR3 protein: CASSPGQASYNEQFF
clone size: .; V gene: TRBV29-1; J gene: TRBJ1-1; D gene: TRBD1; CDR3 DNA: TGCAGCGTTGAAGTAGGGACAGGGGGCTCAGCTTTCTTT; CDR3 protein: CSVEVGTGGSAFF
clone size: .; V gene: TRBV11-2; J gene: TRBJ1-6; D gene: .; CDR3 DNA: TGTGCCAGCAGCTTACATTTGGGGAGGGACGGCTCACCCCTCCACTTT; CDR3 protein: CASSLHLGRDGSPLHF
clone size: .; V gene: TRBV5-4; J gene: TRBJ1-1; D gene: .; CDR3 DNA: TGTGCCAGCAGCTTGGCGGGGGGAGGGACTGAAGCTTTCTTT; CDR3 protein: CASSLAGGGTEAFF
clone size: .; V gene: TRBV7-9; J gene: TRBJ1-2; D gene: .; CDR3 DNA: TGTGCCAGCAGCTCAACGGACAGTACAACCTATGGCTACACCTTC; CDR3 protein: CASSSTDSTTYGYTF
clone size: .; V gene: TRBV3-1/TRBV3-2; J gene: TRBJ2-7; D gene: .; CDR3 DNA: TGTGCCAGCAGCCAAGATCCGACAGGCCCGAGCTCCTACGAGCAGTACTTC; CDR3 protein: CASSQDPTGPSSYEQYF
clone size: few; V gene: TRBV19; J gene: TRBJ1-1; D gene: .; CDR3 DNA: TGTGCCACAGGGAACACTGAAGCTTTCTTT; CDR3 protein: CATGNTEAFF